The sequence of this T cell receptor (beta chain) was determined in a study of T cells in tuberculosis. V trimming: 1 base; J trimming: 4 bases; junction bases outside the gene matches: 8. CDR3 size: 16 residues. Germline V gene lookup returns CDR1 MRHNA and CDR2 SNTAGT. The table came from immunoSEQ multiplex PCR; TCRdb's copy has only in-frame clones and leaves some out. The table lists over 30,000 clones, 97% of them singletons. This clone is a singleton in its sample. The chain employs TRBV6-4 and TRBJ2-3; the match to TRBD2 covers 7 bases. The sample consisted of PBMCs. The origin of this receptor is a donor between 10 and 35 years old with latent tuberculosis or without tuberculosis infection. The CDR3 loop is CASSDFSSGRPDTQYF. In DNA, the CDR3 is TGTGCCAGCAGTGACTTTTCTAGCGGACGGCCAGATACGCAGTATTTT.